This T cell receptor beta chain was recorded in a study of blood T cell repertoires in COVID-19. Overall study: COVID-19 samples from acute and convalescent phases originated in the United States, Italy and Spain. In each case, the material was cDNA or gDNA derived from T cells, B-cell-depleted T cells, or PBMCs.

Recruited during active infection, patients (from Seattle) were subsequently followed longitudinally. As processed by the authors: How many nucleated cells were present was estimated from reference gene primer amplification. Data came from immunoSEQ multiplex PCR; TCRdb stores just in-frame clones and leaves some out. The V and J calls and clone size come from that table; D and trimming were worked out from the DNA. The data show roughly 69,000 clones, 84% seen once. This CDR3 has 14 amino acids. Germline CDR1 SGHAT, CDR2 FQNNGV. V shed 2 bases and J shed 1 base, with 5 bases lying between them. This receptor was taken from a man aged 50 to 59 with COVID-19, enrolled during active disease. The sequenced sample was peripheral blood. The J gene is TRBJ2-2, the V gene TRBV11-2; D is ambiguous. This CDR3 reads CASSLKRNTGELFF. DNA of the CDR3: TGTGCCAGCAGCTTAAAGAGGAACACCGGGGAGCTGTTTTTT. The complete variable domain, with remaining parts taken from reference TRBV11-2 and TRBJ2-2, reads EAGVAQSPRYKIIEKRQSVAFWCNPISGHATLYWYQQILGQGPKLLIQFQNNGVVDDSQLPKDRFSAERLKGVDSTLKIQPAKLEDSAVYLCASSLKRNTGELFFGEGSRLTVL.